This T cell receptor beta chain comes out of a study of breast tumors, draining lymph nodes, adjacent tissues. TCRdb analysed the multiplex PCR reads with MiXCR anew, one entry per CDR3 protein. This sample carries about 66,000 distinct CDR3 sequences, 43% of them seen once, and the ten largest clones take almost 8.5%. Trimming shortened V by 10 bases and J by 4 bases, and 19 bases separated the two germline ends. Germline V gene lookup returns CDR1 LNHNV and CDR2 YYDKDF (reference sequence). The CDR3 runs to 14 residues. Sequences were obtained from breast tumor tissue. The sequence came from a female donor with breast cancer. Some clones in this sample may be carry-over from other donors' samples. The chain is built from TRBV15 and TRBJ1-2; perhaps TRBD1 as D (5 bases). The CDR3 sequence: CAKVGGGLTYGYTF. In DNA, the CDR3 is TGTGCCAAAGTGGGGGGGGGACTTACCTATGGCTACACCTTC.